The clone carrying this T cell receptor beta chain has only a few counts. Antigen unknown. This sample is drawn from a study of shared clonotypes between healthy human individuals. Study outcomes and limitations: Sharing of clonotypes among donors was expected to vary with sequencing depth. Four donors had around 5% of their naive CD4 clonotypes in common. Estimated richness values were generally larger in naive subsets than in memory subsets.

CDR3 size: 16 residues. V dropped 4 bases and J dropped 4; count of bases not matched to a gene: 11. Germline V gene data show CDR1 as SGHRS and CDR2 as YFSETQ. In the original analysis: Junction-only sequences without quality scores came from ImmunoSEQ, so filtering differed. Sequencing used immunoSEQ multiplex PCR; TCRdb keeps in-frame clones, though not all of them. V, J and clone size are those of that table, while D and trimming were read from the DNA. The sample has around 750,000 clones, over 65% seen once. The gene calls are TRBV5-1 and TRBJ2-1, with 7 bases aligning to TRBD2. The material sequenced was memory CD4+ T cells sorted from blood. Stated subset: CD45RA-negative fraction. The TCR originated in a woman aged 25 to 39 in good health. The CDR3 coding sequence is TGCGCCAGCAGCCCCCCGCTAGCGGATCCTTACAATGAGCAGTTCTTC. Amino acid sequence: CASSPPLADPYNEQFF.